This TCR beta chain appears in the sequencing data of a study of PD-1 blockade in classical Hodgkin lymphoma. Study in general: On a schedule of every 2 weeks, patients received nivolumab 3 mg/kg intravenously.

There was relapse after autologous stem cell transplantation in every patient, and there was variation in brentuximab vedotin exposure. Data came from immunoSEQ multiplex PCR; TCRdb stores just in-frame clones and leaves some out. The sample lists nearly 100,000 clones, roughly 88% seen once, with more than 9% in the top ten. Germline V gene data show CDR1 as LNHDA and CDR2 as SQIVND (reference sequence). This CDR3 has 16 amino acids. V was cut by 6 bases and J by 6 bases, with 21 bases left in between. This TCR derives from a human donor with classical Hodgkin lymphoma. The source was peripheral blood mononuclear cells (PBMCs), collected at baseline. The chain couples TRBV19 to TRBJ2-1; unclear D gene. The CDR3 DNA sequence: TGTGCCAGTAGACGACTTTCAGTAAGCCGTTTCAATGAGCAGTTCTTC. This encodes CASRRLSVSRFNEQFF.